Given below is one T cell receptor (beta chain) in context. The target antigen is unknown. This sample is drawn from a study of T-cell memory formation after mild COVID-19. Study results and limitations: Among clones peaking at day 37 in the second wave, SARS-CoV-2 specificity remained unconfirmed. Those CD4+ clones that contracted were mainly in CM and EM (CD8+ ones in EMRA).

Trimming shortened V by 5 bases and J by 4 bases, and 9 bases separated the two germline ends. Germline V gene data show CDR1 as SGDLS and CDR2 as YYNGEE. CDR3 length equals 12 residues. TCRdb called the 5' RACE reads again in MiXCR, with one record for every CDR3 protein. This sample has 580,000 or so distinct CDR3 sequences, with 17% found just once. The J gene is TRBJ2-5, the V gene TRBV9; the D is unclear. Sample: PBMCs or a T cell subset sorted from them (not recorded which). This sequence was found in an adult woman who had mild COVID-19 (a few samples of this study predate the infection). Cell type and time point are not known. CDR3 protein: CASSRHLETQYF. CDR3 in DNA: TGTGCCAGCAGTCGTCACCTAGAGACCCAGTACTTC.